The present TCR beta chain was sequenced within a study of beta chain features in type 1 diabetes. This clone has just a few counts. The antigen is undetermined. The CDR3 has 12 amino acids. Germline V lookup: CDR1 SQVTM, CDR2 ANQGSEA. V lost 5 bases to trimming and J lost 4 bases, with 11 bases between them. Expressed TCRB transcripts were sequenced, since all the RNA that had been isolated was reverse transcribed. Some clones are missing from TCRdb's copy, which holds only in-frame ones; the method was immunoSEQ multiplex PCR. The data contain 680,000 or so clones, 15% to 19% of them singletons. Study findings and constraints: For patients, the naive, central memory and Treg TCRB repertoires appeared more alike than for healthy donors. TCRB rearrangement may or may not be influenced by HLA type; here this remained unresolved. The cDNA sequencing approach could over-represent high-TCR-expressing cells.

Sample: naive CD4+ T cells from blood. This TCR was sampled from a man younger than 30 in good health. The rearrangement uses TRBV29-1 and TRBJ1-1; D possibly corresponds to TRBD1 (5 bases). CDR3 nucleotides: TGCAGCGTTAAGGGGTCGGGCACTGAAGCTTTCTTT. Its protein is CSVKGSGTEAFF.